Listed here are 17 T cell receptor beta chains from one sample, sequenced in a study of blood T cells in healthy people across ages. Through a sample-barcoded 5' primer and a J-beta primer mix, a second PCR was run for roughly 6 to 11 cycles. TCRdb processed the 5' RACE reads anew with MiXCR; each CDR3 protein has one entry. The table has 700,000 or so distinct CDR3 sequences, about 20% seen once. The sample was blood. The source of these receptors is a man in his sixties or seventies in good health.

This clonotype was picked up a small number of times. The chain uses TRBV28 and TRBJ1-2, with 7 bases matching TRBD1. Trimming removed 4 bases from V and 4 bases from J; junction bases left unmatched: 6. This CDR3 contains 14 residues. From germline, CDR1 is MDHEN and CDR2 SYDVKM. The CDR3 region has the DNA TGTGCCAGCAGTTCTTCCGACAGGGCCTATGGCTACACCTTC. Translating gives CASSSSDRAYGYTF.

This chain uses TRBV7-8 with TRBJ2-5, with a tentative D call TRBD2 (5 bases). The DNA matches TRBJ2-1 better at its end, which makes the J call doubtful. CDR3 length: 15 residues. The germline gives CDR1 SGHVS, CDR2 FQNEAQ. CDR3 in DNA: TGTGCCAGCAGACTAGGGCATGCTGTCCAGAATGAGCAGTTCTTC. The encoded protein is CASRLGHAVQNEQFF.

The chain couples TRBV15 to TRBJ1-1; no firm D call. Trimming shortened V by 4 bases and J by 4 bases, and 13 bases separated the two germline ends. Germline loops: CDR1 LNHNV, CDR2 YYDKDF (reference sequence). The length of the CDR3 is 14 residues. The CDR3 loop is CATSNTNMGTEAFF. In DNA, the CDR3 is TGTGCCACCAGCAACACAAATATGGGCACTGAAGCTTTCTTT.

The V and J genes are TRBV5-6 and TRBJ2-5, with D perhaps matching TRBD1 or TRBD2 (5 bases each). Matching the DNA end better, TRBJ2-1 makes the J call doubtful. Germline lookup yields CDR1 SGHDT and CDR2 YYEEEE. The CDR3 runs 15 residues. CDR3 sequence (DNA): TGTGCCAGCAGCTTTTTTGGGGGAGCCTATGGTGAGCAGTTCTTC. It encodes CASSFFGGAYGEQFF.

This clonotype was seen only a few times. The chain uses TRBV11-3 and TRBJ1-1; a weak D match, TRBD1 (5 bases). V was cut by 5 bases and J by 4 bases, with 11 bases left in between. The germline CDR1 and CDR2 sequences are SGHNT and YENEEA. This CDR3 region has 13 residues. This chain's CDR3 is CASSTGRGTEAFF. The CDR3 DNA sequence: TGTGCCAGCAGCACCGGAAGGGGCACTGAAGCTTTCTTT.

This clonotype has just a few counts. This rearrangement joins TRBV7-7 to TRBJ1-1; D gene ambiguous. CDR3 length equals 15 residues. Germline assignment: CDR1 SSHAT and CDR2 FNYEAQ (reference sequence). Trimming pared 5 bases from V and 1 base from J, leaving 14 bases between. The CDR3 region has the DNA TGTGCCAGCAGCCGGTCAAGTAGGGAGAACACTGAAGCTTTCTTT. Protein product: CASSRSSRENTEAFF.

The genes are TRBV6-6 and TRBJ2-3; 7 bases are a match to TRBD2. Trimming cost V 2 bases and J 2 bases; bases outside gene matches: 4. This CDR3 has 15 residues. Germline CDR1 MNHNY, CDR2 SVGAGI (reference sequence). CDR3 amino acids: CASSYVGTNTDTQYF. DNA of the CDR3: TGTGCCAGCAGTTACGTCGGGACTAACACAGATACGCAGTATTTT.

The chain has TRBV20-1 and TRBJ2-3, with 7 bases fitting TRBD2. Trimming removed 3 bases from V and 0 bases from J; junction bases left unmatched: 3. Germline-derived CDR1 and CDR2 are DFQATT and SNEGSKA (reference sequence). This CDR3 has 14 amino acids. The CDR3 here is CSASGGTSTDTQYF. The CDR3 nucleotides read TGCAGTGCTAGCGGGGGGACTAGCACAGATACGCAGTATTTT.

This chain joins TRBV28 and TRBJ1-2; 8 positions agree with TRBD1. Germline values: CDR1 MDHEN, CDR2 SYDVKM. The CDR3 consists of 14 residues. The junction had 6 bases not matched to a gene; V was cut back by 4 bases and J by 5 bases. The CDR3 region is CASSSGQGVYGYTF. Here the CDR3 DNA reads TGTGCCAGCAGTTCCGGACAGGGAGTTTATGGCTACACCTTC.

There are a few counts of this clonotype. In nucleotides, the CDR3 is TGCAGCGTCGACATAGCCCCAAGGCCAGGGGGGTATGGCTACACCTTC. Protein sequence: CSVDIAPRPGGYGYTF. V is TRBV29-1 and J is TRBJ1-2, with 7 bases lining up with TRBD1. Trimming removed 6 bases from V and 5 bases from J; junction bases left unmatched: 18. The CDR3 totals 16 residues. Germline-derived CDR1 and CDR2 are SQVTM and ANQGSEA.

There are a few counts of this clonotype. The chain has TRBV7-2 and TRBJ2-5, with 11 bases lining up with TRBD2. This CDR3 contains 17 residues. Germline CDR1 is SGHTA and CDR2 is FQGNSA. V shed 1 base and J 3 bases; nucleotides not matched to a gene: 7. The CDR3 loop reads CASSLVAGGLFKETQYF. CDR3 in DNA: TGTGCCAGCAGCTTAGTAGCGGGGGGGCTTTTTAAAGAGACCCAGTACTTC.

This clonotype was detected a few times. The chain couples TRBV5-5 to TRBJ1-1; D gene ambiguous. The CDR3 covers 12 residues. Looked up from germline, CDR1 is SGHKS and CDR2 is YYEKEE (reference sequence). V was trimmed by 4 bases and J by 4 bases, leaving 8 bases between them. CDR3 in DNA: TGTGCCAGCAGCCCGCCCACCACTGAAGCTTTCTTT. Translation: CASSPPTTEAFF. Filled out from reference TRBV5-5 and TRBJ1-1, the complete variable domain reads DAGVTQSPTHLIKTRGQQVTLRCSPISGHKSVSWYQQVLGQGPQFIFQYYEKEERGRGNFPDRFSARQFPNYSSELNVNALLLGDSALYLCASSPPTTEAFFGQGTRLTVV.

J is TRBJ2-5 and V is TRBV9; tentative D call: TRBD1 (5 bases). The end of the DNA is better explained by TRBJ2-1, so the J call may be wrong. Germline CDR1 is SGDLS and CDR2 is YYNGEE. The CDR3 sequence is 15 residues long. The CDR3 sequence is CASSRDQGRGNEQFF. For the CDR3, the DNA is TGTGCCAGCAGCCGTGACCAGGGAAGGGGCAATGAGCAGTTCTTC.

This chain connects TRBV7-2 to TRBJ2-3; D might be TRBD1 (6 bases). The CDR3 has 15 residues. Trimming stripped 2 bases from V and 2 bases from J, with 11 bases between. Per the germline V gene, CDR1 is SGHTA and CDR2 is FQGNSA. CDR3: CASSLQQGLTDTQYF. As DNA, the CDR3 is TGTGCCAGCAGCTTACAACAGGGCCTCACAGATACGCAGTATTTT.

This clonotype was counted between two and nine times. The J gene is TRBJ2-2, the V gene TRBV18; D might be TRBD1 (6 bases). Germline lookup yields CDR1 KGHSH and CDR2 LQKENI. Trimming took 3 bases from V and 7 from J, leaving 18 bases between them. The CDR3 contains 16 residues. Here the CDR3 reads CASSPEGQPIGGELFF. Here the CDR3 DNA reads TGTGCCAGCTCACCGGAAGGACAGCCTATCGGCGGGGAGCTGTTTTTT. Full variable domain (outside the CDR3, taken from reference TRBV18 and TRBJ2-2): NAGVMQNPRHLVRRRGQEARLRCSPMKGHSHVYWYRQLPEEGLKFMVYLQKENIIDESGMPKERFSAEFPKEGPSILRIQQVVRGDSAAYFCASSPEGQPIGGELFFGEGSRLTVL.

The genes are TRBV10-3 and TRBJ1-1; D ambiguous. Germline CDR1 and CDR2: ENHRY and SYGVKD. Trimming stripped 9 bases from V and 1 base from J, with 12 bases between. The CDR3 covers 13 residues. The CDR3 region has the DNA TGTGCCATAAGGAGAGAACCGAACACTGAAGCTTTCTTT. This translates into CAIRREPNTEAFF.

This clonotype has more than one count but fewer than ten. The chain is built from TRBV6-8 and TRBJ2-1; 10 nucleotides line up with TRBD2. The CDR3 spans 15 residues. V gave up 5 bases and J gave up 4 bases; unmatched junction bases: 5. Germline lookup yields CDR1 MNHGY and CDR2 SAAAGT. In DNA form, the CDR3 reads TGTGCCAGCAGTCAAGCGGGGGGGTGGTACAATGAGCAGTTCTTC. This sequence encodes CASSQAGGWYNEQFF.